Each of the 22 T cell receptor beta chains below was sequenced from the same sample in a study of blood T cell repertoires in COVID-19. TCRdb's table, derived via immunoSEQ multiplex PCR, lists solely in-frame clones and lacks some. The table lists about 150,000 clones, approximately 90% of them singletons, with approximately 4.5% in the top ten. Sequencing used PBMCs or T cells enriched from blood (not recorded which). These receptors all come from a man over 45 who had recovered from COVID-19.

The chain joins TRBV7-2 to TRBJ2-5, with 10 positions matching TRBD1. Germline V gene lookup returns CDR1 SGHTA and CDR2 FQGNSA. After removal of 5 bases from V and 4 bases from J, the junction contained 4 bases not matched to a gene. The CDR3 has 14 residues. DNA for the CDR3: TGTGCCAGCAGCACTAGGGACAGGGGAGAGACCCAGTACTTC. Translation gives CASSTRDRGETQYF.

V usage is TRBV6-5 and J usage is TRBJ1-6; the match to TRBD1 covers 10 bases. The CDR3 consists of 15 residues. CDR1 and CDR2 (germline): MNHEY, SVGAGI. With 0 bases clipped from V and 10 bases from J, the junction kept 3 bases outside the gene matches. The CDR3 loop reads CASSYSGTGDSPLHF. The CDR3 bases are TGTGCCAGCAGTTACTCGGGGACAGGGGACTCACCCCTCCACTTT.

The rearrangement joins TRBV5-8 to TRBJ1-3; the D is unclear. The CDR3 runs to 15 residues. Trimming took off 2 bases at V and 0 bases at J, with 9 bases between the two ends. The germline V gene encodes CDR1 SGHTS and CDR2 YDEGEE. CDR3 DNA sequence: TGTGCCAGCAGCTTTCGCCAGTTCTCTGGAAACACCATATATTTT. This encodes CASSFRQFSGNTIYF.

The CDR3 nucleotides are TGTGCCAGTCGGAGGGACAGGGGGGAGACCCAGTACTTC. This encodes CASRRDRGETQYF. This chain joins TRBV5-4 and TRBJ2-5, with 11 positions matching TRBD1. The junction had 5 bases not matched to a gene; V was cut back by 8 bases and J by 5 bases. Germline V gene data show CDR1 as SGHNT and CDR2 as YYREEE (reference sequence). The length of the CDR3 is 13 residues.

The chain joins TRBV7-9 to TRBJ1-4; D ambiguous. Germline CDR1 SEHNR, CDR2 FQNEAQ (reference sequence). Trimming cost V 0 bases and J 7 bases, with 12 bases left between them. CDR3 length: 15 residues. The chain's CDR3 is CASSLAQLSAEKLFF. DNA for the CDR3: TGTGCCAGCAGCTTAGCACAGTTGAGTGCTGAAAAACTGTTTTTT.

This clone has just a few counts. This sequence joins TRBV6-4 and TRBJ2-7, with 8 bases that match TRBD1. CDR3 length: 12 amino acids. Trimming cost V 9 bases and J 5 bases; bases outside gene matches: 6. Germline V gene sequence: CDR1 MRHNA, CDR2 SNTAGT. CDR3 loop: CARRTGPHEQYV. CDR3 nucleotides: TGTGCCAGAAGGACAGGGCCTCACGAGCAGTACGTC.

The chain recombines TRBV7-2 with TRBJ1-1; 7 positions match TRBD1. J lost 3 bases, V lost 5 bases, and 6 bases had no gene match. The CDR3 contains 14 residues. Germline V CDR1 and CDR2: SGHTA, FQGNSA. The CDR3 here is CASSQHRGDTEAFF. In DNA form, the CDR3 reads TGTGCCAGCAGCCAGCACAGGGGAGACACTGAAGCTTTCTTT.

The chain uses TRBV30 and TRBJ2-1, with D perhaps matching TRBD1 (6 bases). The germline V gene has CDR1 GTSNPN and CDR2 SVGIG (reference sequence). The CDR3 sequence is 14 residues long. Trimming shortened V by 4 bases and J by 2 bases, and 12 bases separated the two germline ends. The CDR3 coding sequence is TGTGCCTGGAAGGGGGTTTTCACCTACAATGAGCAGTTCTTC. Its translation is CAWKGVFTYNEQFF.

This clone has only a few counts. The rearrangement links TRBV5-1 to TRBJ2-7, with TRBD1 matching over 8 bases. This CDR3 is built from 14 residues. Germline CDR1 is SGHRS and CDR2 is YFSETQ. V lost 4 bases to trimming and J lost 4 bases; unmatched junction nucleotides: 7. This chain's CDR3 is CASSAGQGLYEQYF. The CDR3 region has the DNA TGCGCCAGCAGCGCCGGACAGGGTTTGTACGAGCAGTACTTC.

The rearrangement uses TRBV5-1 and TRBJ1-4; D not resolved. The CDR3 extends over 15 amino acids. With 4 bases removed from V and 0 bases from J, the gap between germline ends came to 10 bases. The germline gives CDR1 SGHRS, CDR2 YFSETQ. CDR3 sequence reads: CASSRGDSTNEKLFF. CDR3 bases: TGCGCCAGCAGCCGCGGAGACTCAACTAATGAAAAACTGTTTTTT.

The chain combines TRBV19 with TRBJ1-6; TRBD1 matches at 10 bases. V lost 4 bases to trimming and J lost 8 bases; unmatched junction nucleotides: 5. This CDR3 region has 15 residues. Germline V gene sequence: CDR1 LNHDA, CDR2 SQIVND (reference sequence). This chain's CDR3 is CASSTDRGRDSPLHF. Written as DNA, the CDR3 is TGTGCCAGTAGTACGGACAGGGGGAGGGATTCACCCCTCCACTTT.

This clone was observed a single time. V gene TRBV9 combines with J gene TRBJ2-5; 11 nucleotides match TRBD1. The CDR3 sequence is 17 residues long. CDR1 is SGDLS and CDR2 is YYNGEE in the germline V gene. V shed 0 bases, J shed 2 bases, and the junction held 6 bases outside the gene matches. In nucleotides, the CDR3 is TGTGCCAGCAGCGTAGGTTTAGGACAGGGGGCTCAAGAGACCCAGTACTTC. Its protein is CASSVGLGQGAQETQYF.

V gene TRBV7-8 combines with J gene TRBJ2-5; 12 bases line up with TRBD2. From germline, CDR1 is SGHVS and CDR2 FQNEAQ. Trimming cost V 5 bases and J 0 bases; bases outside gene matches: 10. The CDR3 is 18 residues long. Here the CDR3 DNA reads TGTGCCAGCAGCCAGGGGCTAACTAGCGGGGGGTACCAAGAGACCCAGTACTTC. Residues: CASSQGLTSGGYQETQYF.

The V gene is TRBV5-1, the J gene TRBJ2-5; perhaps TRBD2 as D (5 bases). V lost 0 bases, J lost 0 bases, and 9 bases lay in between. Germline CDR1 is SGHRS and CDR2 is YFSETQ. The CDR3 covers 15 residues. The CDR3 DNA reads as TGCGCCAGCAGCTTGGCTCGAGGGCACCAAGAGACCCAGTACTTC. It is translated as CASSLARGHQETQYF.

This chain links TRBV7-2 with TRBJ1-2; D remains ambiguous. The V end lost 1 base, the J end lost 2 bases, and 8 bases lay between the germline ends. This CDR3 comprises 14 residues. Germline CDR1 is SGHTA and CDR2 is FQGNSA. The CDR3 sequence is CASSLGRLNYGYTF. In DNA, the CDR3 is TGTGCCAGCAGCTTAGGGAGGCTAAACTATGGCTACACCTTC. Together with reference TRBV7-2 and TRBJ1-2, the CDR3 gives the full variable domain: GAGVSQSPSNKVTEKGKDVELRCDPISGHTALYWYRQSLGQGLEFLIYFQGNSAPDKSGLPSDRFSAERTGGSVSTLTIQRTQQEDSAVYLCASSLGRLNYGYTFGSGTRLTVV.

J is TRBJ1-4 and V is TRBV3-1 (or the pseudogene TRBV3-2); D gene ambiguous. The germline CDR1 and CDR2 sequences are LGHDT and YNNKEL (reference sequence). V lost 0 bases and J 8 bases, leaving 10 bases between the germline ends. This CDR3 is 14 amino acids long. Here the CDR3 DNA reads TGTGCCAGCAGCCAAGATTCCACTCCAGAAAAACTGTTTTTT. This gives the protein CASSQDSTPEKLFF.

This rearrangement joins TRBV6-4 to TRBJ1-1; D is perhaps TRBD1 (5 bases). The length of the CDR3 is 13 residues. Germline V gives CDR1 MRHNA, CDR2 SNTAGT. Trimming stripped 6 bases from V and 2 bases from J, with 10 bases between. The chain's CDR3 is CASRVQANTEAFF. The CDR3 nucleotides are TGTGCCAGCAGGGTACAGGCAAACACTGAAGCTTTCTTT.

This chain uses TRBV5-5 with TRBJ1-5; 7 nucleotides line up with TRBD1. The germline V gene has CDR1 SGHKS and CDR2 YYEKEE (reference sequence). CDR3 length: 15 amino acids. The J segment lost 6 bases and the V segment lost 0 bases, leaving 6 bases of the junction unmatched. CDR3 in amino acids: CASSLGTGESQPQHF. The CDR3 DNA sequence: TGTGCCAGCAGCTTGGGAACAGGGGAGAGTCAGCCCCAGCATTTT.

The rearrangement uses TRBV9 and TRBJ2-1; 11 bases map to TRBD2. V gave up 0 bases and J gave up 6 bases; unmatched junction bases: 5. CDR3 size: 16 residues. Germline CDR1 and CDR2: SGDLS and YYNGEE. The CDR3 region is CASSVGGSGGANEQFF. CDR3 sequence (DNA): TGTGCCAGCAGCGTAGGTGGTAGCGGGGGGGCCAATGAGCAGTTCTTC. Complete variable domain (other parts from reference TRBV9 and TRBJ2-1): DSGVTQTPKHLITATGQRVTLRCSPRSGDLSVYWYQQSLDQGLQFLIQYYNGEERAKGNILERFSAQQFPDLHSELNLSSLELGDSALYFCASSVGGSGGANEQFFGPGTRLTVL.

In its sample, this clone was seen once. This rearrangement joins TRBV7-8 to TRBJ2-5, with 7 bases that match TRBD2. V dropped 5 bases and J dropped 5; count of bases not matched to a gene: 20. Germline CDR1 is SGHVS and CDR2 is FQNEAQ. The CDR3 totals 18 residues. This CDR3 reads CASSRGSTGGPWRETQYF. CDR3 in DNA: TGTGCCAGCAGCCGAGGATCGACGGGAGGTCCCTGGCGGGAGACCCAGTACTTC.

The DNA for the CDR3 is TGCGCCAGCAGCTTGGAACTAGCGGGGGGAGGGAATGAGCAGTTCTTC. Translation gives CASSLELAGGGNEQFF. The chain couples TRBV5-1 to TRBJ2-1; 12 nucleotides line up with TRBD2. This CDR3 is built from 16 residues. Germline-derived CDR1 and CDR2 are SGHRS and YFSETQ. V lost 0 bases, J lost 7 bases, and 5 bases stayed unmatched.

This chain links TRBV5-1 with TRBJ1-2, with 7 nucleotides matching TRBD1. V dropped 4 bases and J dropped 7; count of bases not matched to a gene: 10. The CDR3 extends over 14 amino acids. Germline-derived CDR1 and CDR2 are SGHRS and YFSETQ. CDR3 sequence: CASSPEGAGGGYTF. DNA for the CDR3: TGCGCCAGCAGCCCCGAAGGGGCAGGGGGTGGCTACACCTTC.